This T cell receptor (beta chain) appears in the sequencing data of a study of CD8 T cells in Susac syndrome (dated by TCRdb to about 2019). About the investigation overall: Among the Susac syndrome patients who were sequenced, clinically active disease was present in over 5 and clinical remission was observed in about eight. At blood withdrawal, Susac syndrome patients were therapy-naive, treated with corticosteroids (with IVIg additionally given to some), or treated with IVIg alone. Repertoire sequencing was used to test whether CD8+ T cell activation and differentiation in Susac syndrome was antigen driven. On the study overall, not on this receptor specifically: The TCR sequencing and HLA analysis was acknowledged to have included a relatively small number of individuals. In patients with Susac syndrome, the CD4+ T cell repertoire showed no detectable clonal expansion.

RNA was extracted with the RNeasy kit and roughly 0.45 to 1 ug was reverse transcribed using random hexamers. TCR beta CDR3 regions were amplified with the immunoSEQ multiplex PCR assay covering 54 Vbeta and 13 Jbeta segments. PCR amplification bias was corrected by using a synthetic template baseline for primer optimization and computational correction. Per the original workflow: Reads were annotated to V, D and J genes per IMGT and analyzed with immunoSEQ Analyzer, keeping only productive sequences. Clonality was computed as one minus Shannon entropy normalized by log2 of the number of productive unique sequences. Public and private clones were assessed among the 100 most prevalent clones of each patient and control. Clones were defined as Susac-specific if absent from the healthy and MS cohorts, from some 1,000 published viral clones and from other ImmuneACCESS disease sequences. Using fastp at Q25 and MiXCR, TCRdb reprocessed the public reads and kept productive beta chains. Rows are unified per CDR3 protein, each entry keeping the most common DNA and genes. The V and J calls shown here were made by TCRdb, not taken from the authors' results. This sample is represented by 160,000 or so distinct CDR3 sequences; 90% to 95% of them were singletons. More than 0.095% of the sample belongs to the ten largest clones.

On this clonotype: There is no known antigen for this receptor. The sample holds no much larger clone one base away, and base qualities are not on file.

Peripheral blood CD8+ and CD4+ T cells from healthy donors, Susac syndrome patients and multiple sclerosis patients were profiled by high-throughput TCR beta sequencing. Recently defined diagnostic criteria for definite or probable disease were met by the Susac syndrome patients. Bulk CD8+ and CD4+ T cells were purified magnetically by negative isolation, whereas CD8+ TEMRA cells were enriched by FACS. Blood was drawn into EDTA tubes, processed within 24 hours, and PBMCs were isolated by density gradient centrifugation. PBMCs destined for TCR sequencing were cryopreserved in liquid nitrogen and later thawed in a 37 °C water bath. A purity of at least 90% was achieved for sorted or isolated CD4+, CD8+ and CD8+ TEMRA cells. Taken from cysteine to phenylalanine, the CDR3 has 14 residues. The DNA shown is the 42-base CDR3, in frame from base 1. V is shortened by 5 bases, J by 5 bases, and the region joining them spans 15 bases. CDR1 and CDR2 were assigned from the germline V gene as SNHLY and FYNNEI.

This receptor chain uses TRBV2 and TRBJ2-5; the D gene assignment is ambiguous. Sample: CD4+ T cells from PBMCs. The clonotype comes from a human donor with Susac syndrome. The CDR3 here reads CASSLQSAGETQYF. The bases read TGTGCCAGCAGTCTCCAATCGGCCGGGGAGACCCAGTACTTC.